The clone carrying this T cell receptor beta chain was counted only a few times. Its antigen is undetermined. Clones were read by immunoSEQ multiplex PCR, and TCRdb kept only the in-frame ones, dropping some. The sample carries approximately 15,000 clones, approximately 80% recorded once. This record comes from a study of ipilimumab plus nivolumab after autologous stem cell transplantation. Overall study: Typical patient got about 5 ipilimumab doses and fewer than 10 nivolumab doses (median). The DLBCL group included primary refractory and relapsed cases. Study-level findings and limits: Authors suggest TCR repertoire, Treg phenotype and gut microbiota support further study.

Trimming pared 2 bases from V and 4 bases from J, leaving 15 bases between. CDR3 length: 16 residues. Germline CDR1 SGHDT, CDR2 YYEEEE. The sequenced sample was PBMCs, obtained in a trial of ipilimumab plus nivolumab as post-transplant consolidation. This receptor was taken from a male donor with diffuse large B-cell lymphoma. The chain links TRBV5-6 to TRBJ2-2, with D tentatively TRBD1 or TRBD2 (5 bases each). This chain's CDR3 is CASSFRDGTLTGELFF. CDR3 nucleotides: TGTGCCAGCAGCTTCCGGGACGGAACACTCACCGGGGAGCTGTTTTTT.